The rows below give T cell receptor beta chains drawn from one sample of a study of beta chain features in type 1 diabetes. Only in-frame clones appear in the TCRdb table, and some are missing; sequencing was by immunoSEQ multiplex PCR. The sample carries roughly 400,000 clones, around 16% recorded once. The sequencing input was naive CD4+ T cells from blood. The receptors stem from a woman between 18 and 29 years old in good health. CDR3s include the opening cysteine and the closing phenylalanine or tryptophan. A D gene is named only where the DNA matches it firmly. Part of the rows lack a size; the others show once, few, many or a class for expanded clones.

CASSSLSGTGFYEQYF,TGTGCCAGCAGCTCCCTGTCCGGGACAGGGTTCTACGAGCAGTACTTC,NA,TRBD1,TRBJ2-7,TRBV7-2
CASSRRSERGVGTQYF,TGTGCCAGCAGCCGCCGTTCAGAGCGGGGAGTTGGGACCCAGTACTTC,once,TRBD2,TRBJ2-5,TRBV11-2
CASSPLATGELFF,TGTGCCAGCAGTCCCCTGGCCACCGGGGAGCTGTTTTTT,NA,NA,TRBJ2-2,TRBV28
CATTISAEQFF,TGTGCCACTACGATTAGCGCTGAGCAGTTCTTC,few,NA,TRBJ2-1,TRBV7-9
CASSQIAGGSNEQYF,TGTGCCAGCAGTCAAATAGCGGGAGGATCGAATGAGCAGTACTTC,NA,TRBD2,TRBJ2-7,TRBV6-6
CASSWGTTHNEQFF,TGCGCCAGCAGCTGGGGGACTACCCACAATGAGCAGTTCTTC,NA,TRBD2,TRBJ2-1,TRBV5-1
CASSLEVGSGRTYNEQFF,TGTGCCAGCAGCTTGGAGGTGGGTAGCGGGAGGACCTACAATGAGCAGTTCTTC,NA,TRBD2,TRBJ2-1,TRBV5-6
CASLDSADTQYF,TGTGCCAGCCTGGACAGTGCAGATACGCAGTATTTT,NA,NA,TRBJ2-3,TRBV28
CASSVRSNTEAFF,TGTGCCAGCAGCGTAAGGAGCAACACTGAAGCTTTCTTT,NA,NA,TRBJ1-1,TRBV9
CASSLGLDPNTQYF,TGTGCCAGCAGCTTAGGACTAGACCCGAATACGCAGTATTTT,few,NA,TRBJ2-3,TRBV11-2
CASSYVAPQGYEQYF,TGTGCCAGCAGTTACGTGGCCCCACAGGGATACGAGCAGTACTTC,few,NA,TRBJ2-7,TRBV28
CASSFTGANYGYTF,TGTGCCAGCAGCTTTACGGGAGCTAACTATGGCTACACCTTC,few,NA,TRBJ1-2,TRBV5-4
CASSLGQANYGYTF,TGTGCCAGCAGCCTGGGACAGGCAAACTATGGCTACACCTTC,few,TRBD1,TRBJ1-2,TRBV13
CASSPPRDNYGYTF,TGTGCCAGCTCACCACCCAGGGATAACTATGGCTACACCTTC,NA,NA,TRBJ1-2,TRBV18
CSGKTGTGYEQYF,TGCAGCGGGAAAACCGGGACAGGCTACGAGCAGTACTTC,few,TRBD1,TRBJ2-7,TRBV29-1
CASSPTYGYTF,TGTGCCAGCAGCCCCACCTACGGCTACACCTTC,NA,NA,TRBJ1-2,TRBV11-2
CASSAQGFSNQPQHF,TGTGCCAGCTCAGCCCAGGGGTTCAGCAATCAGCCCCAGCATTTT,few,NA,TRBJ1-5,TRBV2
CASSLSTGVETQYF,TGTGCCAGCAGTTTATCCACAGGGGTCGAGACCCAGTACTTC,few,TRBD1,TRBJ2-5,TRBV28
CASSELREDYGYTF,TGTGCCAGCAGTGAACTTAGGGAGGACTATGGCTACACCTTC,few,NA,TRBJ1-2,TRBV2
CASSLGGTSTGTDTQYF,TGTGCCAGCAGCTTAGGTGGGACTAGCACCGGCACAGATACGCAGTATTTT,few,TRBD2,TRBJ2-3,TRBV7-9
CASSGDREFYEQYF,TGTGCCAGCAGTGGGGACAGGGAGTTCTACGAGCAGTACTTC,once,TRBD1,TRBJ2-7,TRBV6-1
CASRGGTEAFF,TGTGCCAGCAGGGGGGGCACTGAAGCTTTCTTT,few,NA,TRBJ1-1,TRBV25-1
CSARDIGTTSF,TGCAGTGCTAGAGATATCGGGACTACCTCCTTC,NA,TRBD2,TRBJ2-7,TRBV20-1
CASSFEHQGAQHF,TGTGCCAGCAGCTTCGAACACCAAGGGGCCCAGCATTTT,NA,NA,TRBJ1-5,TRBV5-6
CSVAPAQAPYEQYF,TGCAGCGTTGCCCCGGCGCAGGCCCCCTACGAGCAGTACTTC,few,NA,TRBJ2-7,TRBV29-1
CSVTDRNQPQHF,TGCAGCGTAACTGACAGGAATCAGCCCCAGCATTTT,NA,NA,TRBJ1-5,TRBV29-1
CASSDPGLAGVATELFF,TGTGCCAGCAGTGACCCGGGACTAGCGGGAGTAGCGACGGAGCTGTTTTTT,NA,TRBD2,TRBJ2-2,TRBV27
CASSLGLADYEQYF,TGTGCCAGCAGCCTGGGACTAGCGGACTACGAGCAGTACTTC,NA,TRBD2,TRBJ2-7,TRBV9
CASSVSRDNYNEQFF,TGTGCCAGCAGTGTCTCACGGGACAACTACAATGAGCAGTTCTTC,NA,NA,TRBJ2-1,TRBV25-1
CSAAGTRGRPYNEQFF,TGCAGCGCCGCAGGAACCAGGGGGCGCCCCTACAATGAGCAGTTCTTC,few,TRBD1,TRBJ2-1,TRBV29-1
CSVQEGGTDTQYF,TGCAGCGTTCAGGAGGGAGGCACAGATACGCAGTATTTT,NA,NA,TRBJ2-3,TRBV29-1